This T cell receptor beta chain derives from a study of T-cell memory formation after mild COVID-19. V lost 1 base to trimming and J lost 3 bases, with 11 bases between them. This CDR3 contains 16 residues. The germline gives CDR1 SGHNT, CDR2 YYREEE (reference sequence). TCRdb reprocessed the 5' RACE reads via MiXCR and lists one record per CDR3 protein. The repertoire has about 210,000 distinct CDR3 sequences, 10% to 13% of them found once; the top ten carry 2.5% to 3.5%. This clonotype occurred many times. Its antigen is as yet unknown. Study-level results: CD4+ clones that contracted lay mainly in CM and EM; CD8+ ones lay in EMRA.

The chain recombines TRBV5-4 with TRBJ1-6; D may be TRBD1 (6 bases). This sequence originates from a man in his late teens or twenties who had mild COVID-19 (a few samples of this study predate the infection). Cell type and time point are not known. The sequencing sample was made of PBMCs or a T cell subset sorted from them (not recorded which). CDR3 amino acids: CASSLSGGYYNSPLHF. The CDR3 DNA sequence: TGTGCCAGCAGCTTGAGTGGGGGCTACTATAATTCACCCCTCCACTTT.